The rows below give T cell receptor beta chains drawn from one sample of a study of T cells in pancreatic ductal adenocarcinoma. TCRdb's table, derived via immunoSEQ multiplex PCR, lists solely in-frame clones and lacks some. The sample holds more than 85,000 clones; about 96% are singletons and the top ten take less than 4%. Sequencing was done on a sample of PBMCs. Every receptor here comes from a human donor with pancreatic ductal adenocarcinoma. Both conserved end residues are part of each CDR3. The D gene is left open where the match is weak. The size field is filled for only some rows; it gives once, few, many or a size class.

abundance | j_gene | d_gene | v_gene | CDR3aa | CDR3nt
- | TRBJ2-3 | - | TRBV6-1 | CASSEVGDSTDTQYF | TGTGCCAGCAGTGAAGTGGGAGACAGCACAGATACGCAGTATTTT
- | TRBJ2-7 | TRBD1 | TRBV5-6 | CASSEGTGEYYEQYF | TGTGCCAGCAGCGAGGGGACAGGGGAGTACTACGAGCAGTACTTC
- | TRBJ2-7 | - | TRBV29-1 | CSARGASYEQYF | TGCAGCGCCCGCGGCGCCTCCTACGAGCAGTACTTC
once | TRBJ2-5 | TRBD1 | TRBV2 | CASSEGTAQETQYF | TGTGCCAGCAGCGAAGGGACAGCCCAAGAGACCCAGTACTTC
- | TRBJ2-2 | TRBD2 | TRBV27 | CASSLSLAGFTGELFF | TGTGCCAGCAGTTTAAGCCTAGCGGGATTTACCGGGGAGCTGTTTTTT
- | TRBJ1-2 | TRBD1 | TRBV18 | CASSPIRDRESHGYTF | TGTGCCAGCTCACCAATACGGGACAGGGAATCCCATGGCTACACCTTC
- | TRBJ2-5 | - | TRBV2 | CASNGDFAETQYF | TGTGCCAGCAATGGGGACTTTGCAGAGACCCAGTACTTC
- | TRBJ1-4 | - | TRBV7-9 | CASSPLGSGEKLFF | TGTGCCAGCAGCCCCCTGGGGTCAGGGGAAAAACTGTTTTTT
- | TRBJ1-4 | - | TRBV5-1 | CASSNRNGGTNEKLFF | TGCGCCAGCAGCAATCGGAACGGCGGAACTAATGAAAAACTGTTTTTT
- | TRBJ2-5 | - | TRBV7-9 | CASSLPPAEETQYF | TGTGCCAGCAGCCTGCCGCCAGCGGAAGAGACCCAGTACTTC
- | TRBJ2-7 | TRBD1 | TRBV10-3 | CAIRKGTGLTYEQYF | TGTGCCATCAGGAAGGGGACAGGCCTAACCTACGAGCAGTACTTC
- | TRBJ2-3 | TRBD1 | TRBV11-1 | CASRQGGDTQYF | TGTGCCAGCCGACAGGGCGGAGATACGCAGTATTTT
- | TRBJ1-5 | - | TRBV10-2 | CASSDLQVRWAQHF | TGCGCCAGCAGTGATCTACAGGTCCGATGGGCCCAGCATTTT
- | TRBJ1-2 | - | TRBV6-5 | CATSYRLLYGYTF | TGTGCCACATCCTATCGCCTCCTCTATGGCTACACCTTC
- | TRBJ2-7 | TRBD2 | TRBV4-1 | CASSQTGGFSYEQYF | TGCGCCAGCAGCCAAACCGGGGGGTTCTCCTACGAGCAGTACTTC
- | TRBJ1-2 | TRBD1 | TRBV4-1 | CASSQGGDRYYGYTF | TGCGCCAGCAGCCAAGGTGGGGACAGGTACTATGGCTACACCTTC